This TCR beta chain is from a study of blood T cell repertoires in COVID-19 (dated by TCRdb to about 2020). About the study as a whole: The collaborator samples originated in the United States, Italy and Spain and spanned the acute and convalescent phases of COVID-19. The material from the prospective study consisted of cDNA or gDNA derived from T cells, B-cell-depleted T cells, or PBMCs. The dataset comprised deeply sampled blood TCRbeta repertoires from subjects exposed to, actively infected with, or recovered from COVID-19. The repertoires were released in a freely available public database intended as a resource for research on the immune response to SARS-CoV-2. The samples were drawn from two sources: the first 160 participants of the ongoing ImmuneRACE study, and fewer than 1,500 subjects contributed by 6 global collaborators. A de-identified subject ID, COVID-19 status, age in years and sex were almost always included in the sample metadata. Where HLA class I and class II types were available, the types were taken from metadata supplied by the sample provider, not from assay-based typing. General conclusions and limits of the study: The quantity of clinical and demographic metadata differed by source and by participant and was supplied without curation.

A note on this clone: Which antigen it targets is not known. The record has no base qualities; no much larger clone is one base away.

Participants in the prospective study were enrolled through a virtual design, were aged roughly 18 to 90 years, and lived in roughly 24 United States geographic areas. To assign participants to cohorts, the prospective study relied on clinical history that participants themselves reported in a screening survey and a study questionnaire. In the prospective study, whole blood, serum and a nasopharyngeal or oropharyngeal swab were collected from each participant by mobile phlebotomists. Prospective study participants could optionally give additional blood draws and questionnaires over an approximately 2-month period. Before DNA extraction, prospective study blood samples were shipped either frozen or at room temperature. TCRbeta CDR3 regions were amplified from genomic DNA by means of the immunoSEQ Assay, a bias-controlled multiplex PCR. The published analysis was carried out like this. The number of nucleated cells in each sample was estimated from the amplification of reference gene primers within the assay. Sequence reads were collapsed and filtered to measure the absolute abundance of every unique TCRbeta CDR3 rearrangement. For each sample, productive Simpson clonality was calculated as the square root of Simpson's diversity index over productive rearrangements. Drawn from immuneACCESS, this table holds only the in-frame rearrangements with V and J called that TCRdb kept. Clones are partly lost; checked studies trace under half to an unresolved V gene and leave the rest unexplained. V, J and clone size are those of that table, while D and trimming were read from the DNA. Here the sample has about 260,000 clones; about 86% occur a single time. The top ten clonotypes cover about 4% of the sample.

V is cut back by 4 bases and J by 4 bases, with 9 bases in the junction unmatched. The CDR3 sequence holds 16 residues, the cysteine and phenylalanine included. The only DNA kept is the CDR3, 48 bases in frame from the first base. CDR1 and CDR2, looked up from the germline V gene, are SGHAT and FQNNGV. The sequencing input was PBMCs or T cells enriched from blood (not recorded which). The receptor's source is a man aged 25-45 years with acute COVID-19. The V and J segments used are TRBV11-2 and TRBJ2-5, with 10 bases matching TRBD2. In nucleotides, the sequence is TGTGCCAGCAGCTCCTCTAGCGGGGGCCTAGGAGAGACCCAGTACTTC. Its translation reads: CASSSSSGGLGETQYF.